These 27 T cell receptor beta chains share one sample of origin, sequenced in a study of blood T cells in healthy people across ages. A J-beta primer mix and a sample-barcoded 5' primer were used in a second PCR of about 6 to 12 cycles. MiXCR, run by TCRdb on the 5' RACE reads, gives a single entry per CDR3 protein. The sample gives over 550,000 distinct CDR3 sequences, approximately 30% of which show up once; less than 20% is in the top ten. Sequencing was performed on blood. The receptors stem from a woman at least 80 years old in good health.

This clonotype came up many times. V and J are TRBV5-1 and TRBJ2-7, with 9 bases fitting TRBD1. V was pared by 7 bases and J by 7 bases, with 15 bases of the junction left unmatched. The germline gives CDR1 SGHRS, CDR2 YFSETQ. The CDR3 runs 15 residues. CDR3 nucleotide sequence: TGCGCCAGCTCCCCCCGGGACAGGGTCTACGGGGAGCAGTACTTC. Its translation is CASSPRDRVYGEQYF.

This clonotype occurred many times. The CDR3 DNA is TGTGCCAGCAGCTTAGCCCCAGGCGTAGGTAATGGCTACACCTTC. Protein sequence: CASSLAPGVGNGYTF. The gene calls are TRBV7-8 and TRBJ1-2; D unclear. V lost 0 bases and J lost 6, with 14 bases in between. CDR3 size: 15 residues. Germline CDR1 is SGHVS and CDR2 is FQNEAQ. Full variable domain (outside the CDR3, taken from reference TRBV7-8 and TRBJ1-2): GAGVSQSPRYKVAKRGQDVALRCDPISGHVSLFWYQQALGQGPEFLTYFQNEAQLDKSGLPSDRFFAERPEGSVSTLKIQRTQQEDSAVYLCASSLAPGVGNGYTFGSGTRLTVV.

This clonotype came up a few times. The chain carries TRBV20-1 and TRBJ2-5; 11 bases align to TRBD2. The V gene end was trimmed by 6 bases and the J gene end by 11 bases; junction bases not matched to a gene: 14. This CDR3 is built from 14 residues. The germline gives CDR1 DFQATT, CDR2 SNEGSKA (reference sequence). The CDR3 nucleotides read TGCAGTGCCCAGCTTAGCGGGGGGGCGGGTGAGCAGTACTTC. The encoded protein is CSAQLSGGAGEQYF.

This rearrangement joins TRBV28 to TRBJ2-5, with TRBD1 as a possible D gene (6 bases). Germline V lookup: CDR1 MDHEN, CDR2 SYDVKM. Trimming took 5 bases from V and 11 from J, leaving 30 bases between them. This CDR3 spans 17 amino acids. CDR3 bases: TGTGCCAGCAGTCCCATGGACAGCTCCGGATATCAAGGGGAGCAGTACTTC. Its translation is CASSPMDSSGYQGEQYF.

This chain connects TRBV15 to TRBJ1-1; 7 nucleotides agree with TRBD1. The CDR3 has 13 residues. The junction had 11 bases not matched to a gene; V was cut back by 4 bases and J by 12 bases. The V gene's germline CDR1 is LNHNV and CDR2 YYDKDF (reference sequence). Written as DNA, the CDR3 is TGTGCCACCAGCACCCGGCCTGACAGGGAAACTTTCTTT. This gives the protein CATSTRPDRETFF.

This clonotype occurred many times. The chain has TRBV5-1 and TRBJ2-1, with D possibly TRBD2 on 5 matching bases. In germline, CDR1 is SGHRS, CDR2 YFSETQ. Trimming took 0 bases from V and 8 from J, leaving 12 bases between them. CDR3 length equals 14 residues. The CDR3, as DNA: TGCGCCAGCAGCTTGGCCATCGGGGTTTATGAGCAGTTCTTC. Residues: CASSLAIGVYEQFF.

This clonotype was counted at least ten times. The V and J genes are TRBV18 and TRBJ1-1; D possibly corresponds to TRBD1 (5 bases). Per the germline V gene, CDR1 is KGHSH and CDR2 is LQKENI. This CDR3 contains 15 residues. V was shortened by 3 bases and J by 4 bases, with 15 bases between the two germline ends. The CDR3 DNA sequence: TGTGCCAGCTCACCCCCCCCTCGACAGACCACTGAAGCTTTCTTT. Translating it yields CASSPPPRQTTEAFF.

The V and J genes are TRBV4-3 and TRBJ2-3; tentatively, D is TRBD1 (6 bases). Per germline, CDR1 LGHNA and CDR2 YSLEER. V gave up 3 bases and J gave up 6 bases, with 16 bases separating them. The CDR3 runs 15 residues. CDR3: CASSQGAVQGDTQYF. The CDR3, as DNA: TGCGCCAGCAGCCAGGGGGCTGTGCAGGGGGATACGCAGTATTTT.

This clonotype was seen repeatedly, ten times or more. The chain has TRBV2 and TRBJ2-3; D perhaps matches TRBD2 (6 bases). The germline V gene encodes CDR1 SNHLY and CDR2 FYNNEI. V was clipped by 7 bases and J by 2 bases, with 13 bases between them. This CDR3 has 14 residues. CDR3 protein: CASTTGDNTDTQYF. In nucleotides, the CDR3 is TGTGCCAGCACCACGGGGGATAACACAGATACGCAGTATTTT. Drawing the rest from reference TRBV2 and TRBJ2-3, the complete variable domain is EPEVTQTPSHQVTQMGQEVILRCVPISNHLYFYWYRQILGQKVEFLVSFYNNEISEKSEIFDDQFSVERPDGSNFTLKIRSTKLEDSAMYFCASTTGDNTDTQYFGPGTRLTVL.

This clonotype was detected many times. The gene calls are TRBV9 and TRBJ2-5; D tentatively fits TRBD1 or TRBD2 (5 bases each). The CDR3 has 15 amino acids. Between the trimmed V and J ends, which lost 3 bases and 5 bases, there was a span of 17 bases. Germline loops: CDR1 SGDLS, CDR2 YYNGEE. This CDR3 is CASSARDGPGETQYF. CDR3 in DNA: TGTGCCAGCAGCGCCCGGGACGGGCCTGGGGAGACCCAGTACTTC.

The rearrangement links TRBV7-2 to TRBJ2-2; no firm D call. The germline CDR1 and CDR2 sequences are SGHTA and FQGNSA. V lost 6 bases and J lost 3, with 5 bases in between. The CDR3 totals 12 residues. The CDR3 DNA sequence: TGTGCCAGCAGGTCTTACACCGGGGAGCTGTTTTTT. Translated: CASRSYTGELFF.

CDR3 sequence (DNA): TGCGCCAGCAGCTTGGCGCTGGCTAAGGTCGGGAACACTGAAGCTTTCTTT. This sequence encodes CASSLALAKVGNTEAFF. The chain recombines TRBV5-1 with TRBJ1-1, with D unclear. The length of the CDR3 is 17 residues. V was cut by 0 bases and J by 1 base, with 16 bases left in between. Germline V gives CDR1 SGHRS, CDR2 YFSETQ.

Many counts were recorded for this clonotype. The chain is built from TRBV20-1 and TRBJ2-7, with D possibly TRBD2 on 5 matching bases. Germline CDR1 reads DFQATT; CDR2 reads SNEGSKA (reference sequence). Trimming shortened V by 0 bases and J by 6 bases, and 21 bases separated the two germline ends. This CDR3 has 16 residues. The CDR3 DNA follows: TGCAGTGCTAGAGATCCAGCGGCGTTAGAGTTCTCCGAGCAGTACTTC. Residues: CSARDPAALEFSEQYF.

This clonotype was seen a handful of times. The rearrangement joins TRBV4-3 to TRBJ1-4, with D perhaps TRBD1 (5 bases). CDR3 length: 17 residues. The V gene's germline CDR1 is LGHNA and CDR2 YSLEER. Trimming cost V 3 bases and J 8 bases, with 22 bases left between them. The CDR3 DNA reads TGCGCCAGCAGCCAGGGTGGGGCACAGACGGCGCGGGAAAAACTGTTTTTT. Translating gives CASSQGGAQTAREKLFF.

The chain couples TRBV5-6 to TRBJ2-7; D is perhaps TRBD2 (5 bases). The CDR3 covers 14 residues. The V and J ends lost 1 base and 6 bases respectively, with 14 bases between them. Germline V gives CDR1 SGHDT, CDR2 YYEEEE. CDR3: CASSLLRDGFEQYF. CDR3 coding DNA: TGTGCCAGCAGCTTGTTACGGGATGGATTCGAGCAGTACTTC.

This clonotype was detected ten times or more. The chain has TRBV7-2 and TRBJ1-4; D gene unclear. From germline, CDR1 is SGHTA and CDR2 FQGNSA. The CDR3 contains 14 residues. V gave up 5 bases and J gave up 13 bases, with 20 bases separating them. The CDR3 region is CASSRTGFGERLFF. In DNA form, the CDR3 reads TGTGCCAGCAGCCGGACCGGTTTCGGGGAGCGACTGTTTTTT.

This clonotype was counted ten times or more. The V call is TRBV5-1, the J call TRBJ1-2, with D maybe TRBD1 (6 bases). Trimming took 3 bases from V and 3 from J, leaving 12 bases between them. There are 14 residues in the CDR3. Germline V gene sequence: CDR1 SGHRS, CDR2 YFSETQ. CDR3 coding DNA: TGCGCCAGCAGCTCCGGGACAACCTACTATGGCTACACCTTC. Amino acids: CASSSGTTYYGYTF.

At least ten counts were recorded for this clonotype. CDR3 amino acids: CAWSRETGGYEQYF. The CDR3 DNA follows: TGTGCCTGGAGTAGGGAGACAGGGGGCTACGAGCAGTACTTC. The chain employs TRBV30 and TRBJ2-7, with 9 positions matching TRBD1. The CDR3 is 14 amino acids. V shed 2 bases and J 3 bases; nucleotides not matched to a gene: 5. Germline assignment: CDR1 GTSNPN and CDR2 SVGIG (reference sequence).

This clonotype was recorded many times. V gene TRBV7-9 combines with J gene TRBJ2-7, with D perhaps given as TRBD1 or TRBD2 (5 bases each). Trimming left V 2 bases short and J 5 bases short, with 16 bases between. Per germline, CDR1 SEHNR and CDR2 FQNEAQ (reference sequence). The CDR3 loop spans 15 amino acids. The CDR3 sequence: CASSLSDRGNHEQYF. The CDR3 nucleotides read TGTGCCAGCAGCTTATCCGACAGAGGGAACCACGAGCAGTACTTC.

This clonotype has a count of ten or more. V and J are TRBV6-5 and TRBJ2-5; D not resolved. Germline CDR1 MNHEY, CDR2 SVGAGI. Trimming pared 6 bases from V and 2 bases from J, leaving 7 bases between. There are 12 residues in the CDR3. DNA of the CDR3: TGTGCCAGCAGGGATAAGCAAGAGACCCAGTACTTC. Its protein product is CASRDKQETQYF.

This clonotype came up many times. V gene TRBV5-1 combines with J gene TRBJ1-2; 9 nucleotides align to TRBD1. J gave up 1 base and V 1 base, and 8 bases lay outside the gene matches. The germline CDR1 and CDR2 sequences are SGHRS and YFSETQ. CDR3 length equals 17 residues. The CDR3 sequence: CASSLTGTGFDNYGYTF. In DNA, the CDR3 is TGCGCCAGCAGCTTGACCGGGACAGGGTTCGATAACTATGGCTACACCTTC.

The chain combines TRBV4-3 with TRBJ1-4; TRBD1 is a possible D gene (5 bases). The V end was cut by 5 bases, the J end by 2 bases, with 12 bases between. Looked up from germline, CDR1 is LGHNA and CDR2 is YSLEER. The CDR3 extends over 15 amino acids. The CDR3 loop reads CASSSQGTTNEKLFF. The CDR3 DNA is TGCGCCAGCAGCTCCCAGGGAACGACTAATGAAAAACTGTTTTTT.

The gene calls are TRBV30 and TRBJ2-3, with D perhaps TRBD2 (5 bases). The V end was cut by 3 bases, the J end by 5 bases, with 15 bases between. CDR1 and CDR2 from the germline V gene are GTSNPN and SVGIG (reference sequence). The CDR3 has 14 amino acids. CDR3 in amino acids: CAWRVGRGIDTQYF. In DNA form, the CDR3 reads TGTGCCTGGAGGGTAGGAAGAGGGATAGATACGCAGTATTTT.

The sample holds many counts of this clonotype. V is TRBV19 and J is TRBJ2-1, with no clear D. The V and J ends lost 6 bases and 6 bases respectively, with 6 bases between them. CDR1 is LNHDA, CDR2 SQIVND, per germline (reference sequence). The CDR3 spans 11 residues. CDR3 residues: CASRAFNEQFF. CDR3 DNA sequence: TGTGCCAGTAGGGCCTTCAATGAGCAGTTCTTC.

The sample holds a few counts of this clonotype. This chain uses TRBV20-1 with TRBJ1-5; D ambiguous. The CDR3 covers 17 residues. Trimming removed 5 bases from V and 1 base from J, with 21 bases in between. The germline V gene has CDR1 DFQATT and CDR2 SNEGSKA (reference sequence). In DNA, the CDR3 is TGCAGTGCTGGAGTAGATCCTCGCATCGGGAGCAATCAGCCCCAGCATTTT. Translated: CSAGVDPRIGSNQPQHF.

As DNA, the CDR3 is TGTGCCAGCAGCCGACAGCGGGGGGGCTTCAATGAGCAGTACTTC. Amino acid sequence: CASSRQRGGFNEQYF. The chain links TRBV7-9 to TRBJ2-5; 10 bases line up with TRBD2. Germline CDR1 and CDR2: SEHNR and FQNEAQ (reference sequence). The CDR3 extends over 15 amino acids. The junction had 14 bases not matched to a gene; V was cut back by 5 bases and J by 11 bases. Drawing the rest from reference TRBV7-9 and TRBJ2-5, the complete variable domain is DTGVSQNPRHKITKRGQNVTFRCDPISEHNRLYWYRQTLGQGPEFLTYFQNEAQLEKSRLLSDRFSAERPKGSFSTLEIQRTEQGDSAMYLCASSRQRGGFNEQYFGPGTRLLVL.

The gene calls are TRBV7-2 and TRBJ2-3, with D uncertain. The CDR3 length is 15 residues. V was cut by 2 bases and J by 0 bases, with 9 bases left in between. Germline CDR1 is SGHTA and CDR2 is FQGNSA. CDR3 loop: CASSLFSGSTDTQYF. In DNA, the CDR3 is TGTGCCAGCAGCTTATTTTCCGGGAGCACAGATACGCAGTATTTT.